These T cell receptor beta chains were read from a single sample in a study of blood T cell repertoires in COVID-19. The repertoire was sequenced with immunoSEQ multiplex PCR; TCRdb's copy has only in-frame clones and lacks some. The sample contains 390,000 or so clones, more than 80% of which appear only once. Sequenced: PBMCs or T cells enriched from blood (not recorded which). These receptors all stem from a man younger than 35 who had recovered from COVID-19. CDR3s include the opening cysteine and the closing phenylalanine or tryptophan. A D gene is named only where the DNA matches it firmly. Clone size is given for some rows only: seen once, a few or many times, or a class if the clone is expanded.

abundance	d_gene	v_gene	j_gene	CDR3aa	CDR3nt
-	-	TRBV13	TRBJ2-7	CASSEQWGDTYEQYF	TGTGCCAGCAGCGAGCAATGGGGGGATACCTACGAGCAGTACTTC
-	-	TRBV24-1	TRBJ2-3	CATSGPAITDTQYF	TGTGCCACCAGTGGGCCAGCGATCACAGATACGCAGTATTTT
-	-	TRBV27	TRBJ1-1	CASSLQGLMNTEAFF	TGTGCCAGCAGTTTACAGGGACTCATGAACACTGAAGCTTTCTTT
few	-	TRBV9	TRBJ1-3	CASSVDGGNSGNTIYF	TGTGCCAGCAGCGTAGACGGGGGGAACTCTGGAAACACCATATATTTT
-	TRBD1	TRBV5-1	TRBJ1-2	CASSEGQTYGYTF	TGCGCCAGCAGCGAGGGACAGACATATGGCTACACCTTC
-	-	TRBV19	TRBJ1-1	CASTTGRVTEAFF	TGTGCCAGTACCACGGGCAGGGTGACTGAAGCTTTCTTT
-	TRBD1	TRBV27	TRBJ2-1	CASSIRTGGYNEQFF	TGTGCCAGCAGTATAAGGACAGGGGGTTACAATGAGCAGTTCTTC
-	-	TRBV29-1	TRBJ1-2	CSVNGGTGDYGYTF	TGCAGCGTTAACGGGGGAACGGGGGACTATGGCTACACCTTC
-	-	TRBV5-5	TRBJ1-4	CASSSRGSNEKLFF	TGTGCCAGCAGCTCGAGGGGGAGTAATGAAAAACTGTTTTTT
few	-	TRBV28	TRBJ2-1	CASIDSSYNEQFF	TGTGCCAGCATCGACAGTTCCTACAATGAGCAGTTCTTC
-	TRBD2	TRBV7-2	TRBJ2-1	CASTPYGAGGGVNEQFF	TGTGCCAGCACCCCCTACGGGGCGGGGGGCGGAGTCAATGAGCAGTTCTTC
-	TRBD2	TRBV5-1	TRBJ2-1	CASSLAWGGDNEQFF	TGCGCCAGCAGCTTGGCCTGGGGGGGAGACAATGAGCAGTTCTTC
-	TRBD1	TRBV19	TRBJ2-2	CASKGTGNTGELFF	TGTGCCAGTAAGGGGACAGGGAACACCGGGGAGCTGTTTTTT
-	-	TRBV7-9	TRBJ1-1	CASSFYPGHTEAFF	TGTGCCAGCAGCTTTTACCCAGGCCACACTGAAGCTTTCTTT
-	TRBD2	TRBV19	TRBJ2-3	CASSGLAGTGDTQYF	TGTGCCAGCTCCGGTCTAGCGGGCACCGGAGATACGCAGTATTTT
-	-	TRBV6-5	TRBJ2-7	CASSPNAGQPYEQYF	TGTGCCAGCAGCCCAAACGCGGGACAGCCCTACGAGCAGTACTTC
-	-	TRBV21-1	TRBJ1-5	CASRPRYSNQPQHF	TGTGCCAGCAGGCCGAGGTATAGCAATCAGCCCCAGCATTTT
-	TRBD1	TRBV4-1	TRBJ2-7	CASSQGPGGYEQYF	TGCGCCAGCAGCCAAGGCCCAGGGGGATACGAGCAGTACTTC
-	-	TRBV7-2	TRBJ1-2	CASSLEWSANYGYTF	TGTGCCAGCAGCTTAGAGTGGTCAGCTAACTATGGCTACACCTTC
-	-	TRBV28	TRBJ2-7	CASSLGGDLYEQYF	TGTGCCAGCAGTTTAGGAGGGGATCTCTACGAGCAGTACTTC
-	-	TRBV7-2	TRBJ1-4	CASSLRQLLEKLFF	TGTGCCAGCAGCTTAAGACAGTTGCTTGAAAAACTGTTTTTT
-	TRBD2	TRBV27	TRBJ2-3	CASSLWASGSRTDTQYF	TGTGCCAGCAGTTTATGGGCTAGCGGGAGTCGGACAGATACGCAGTATTTT
-	-	TRBV27	TRBJ1-2	CASALVGEKGPNRGYTF	TGTGCCAGCGCCCTGGTAGGGGAAAAGGGCCCAAACCGGGGCTACACCTTC
-	-	TRBV30	TRBJ2-6	CASHNSGANVLTF	TGTGCCTCCCACAACTCTGGGGCCAACGTCCTGACTTTC
-	-	TRBV6-5	TRBJ1-3	CASLSPGNTIYF	TGTGCCAGCCTGTCTCCCGGAAACACCATATATTTT
-	-	TRBV7-9	TRBJ1-6	CASSLKGDNSPLHF	TGTGCCAGCAGCTTAAAGGGGGATAATTCACCCCTCCACTTT
-	-	TRBV5-1	TRBJ2-1	CASSIGTSNEQFF	TGCGCCAGCAGCATAGGGACTTCCAATGAGCAGTTCTTC
-	TRBD2	TRBV24-1	TRBJ2-3	CATSRVAGGPDTQYF	TGTGCCACCAGTAGAGTAGCGGGAGGGCCGGATACGCAGTATTTT
-	-	TRBV11-2	TRBJ1-5	CASSRRQNEPQHF	TGTGCCAGCAGCCGACGACAAAATGAGCCCCAGCATTTT
once	TRBD2	TRBV7-2	TRBJ2-7	CASSLSSGRVYHEQYF	TGTGCCAGCAGCTTATCTAGCGGGAGGGTCTACCACGAGCAGTACTTC
-	TRBD2	TRBV24-1	TRBJ2-2	CAIGWGGTGELFF	TGTGCAATCGGCTGGGGAGGGACCGGGGAGCTGTTTTTT
-	-	TRBV4-3	TRBJ2-3	CASSQARSGQDTQYF	TGCGCCAGCAGCCAAGCCCGGTCAGGGCAGGATACGCAGTATTTT
once	TRBD1	TRBV5-4	TRBJ1-2	CASTPGGGQGAFGYTF	TGTGCCAGCACCCCGGGGGGGGGACAGGGGGCTTTTGGCTACACCTTC
once	-	TRBV4-1	TRBJ1-4	CASSQARGREKLFF	TGCGCCAGCAGCCAAGCCCGGGGGAGAGAAAAACTGTTTTTT
-	-	TRBV5-4	TRBJ2-3	CASNVDSSTDTQYF	TGTGCCAGCAATGTGGACTCTAGCACAGATACGCAGTATTTT
-	-	TRBV5-4	TRBJ2-2	CASSLQASNTGELFF	TGTGCCAGCAGCTTACAGGCGTCGAACACCGGGGAGCTGTTTTTT
-	TRBD2	TRBV9	TRBJ2-1	CASSVSGTHYNEQFF	TGTGCCAGCAGCGTAAGCGGGACCCATTACAATGAGCAGTTCTTC
-	-	TRBV25-1	TRBJ1-4	CASIPTGATNEKLFF	TGTGCCAGCATTCCCACAGGTGCAACTAATGAAAAACTGTTTTTT
-	-	TRBV25-1	TRBJ1-1	CASSEYIRGTRSEAFF	TGTGCCAGCAGTGAATATATCCGCGGAACCCGATCTGAAGCTTTCTTT